The 14 T cell receptor beta chains below were found in one sample sequenced in a study of blood T cell repertoires in COVID-19 (dated by TCRdb to about 2020). The receptor library was made with the immunoSEQ multiplex PCR assay. TCRdb holds this immuneACCESS table with in-frame rearrangements only. Some clones are missing; in checked studies, unresolved V genes explain under half, and the rest has no known cause. This sample gives roughly 300,000 clones in total; 70% to 85% of them show up just once. More than 1.1% of the sample lies in the top ten. The material sequenced was peripheral blood. The receptors shown here come from a human donor with COVID-19, enrolled during active disease. The donor label of this sample is uncertain.

This clone was seen a handful of times. The chain couples TRBV11-1 to TRBJ1-2, with 7 bases identical to TRBD1. The V gene end was trimmed by 5 bases and the J gene end by 6 bases; junction bases not matched to a gene: 9. There are 14 residues in the CDR3. Looked up from germline, CDR1 is SGHAT and CDR2 is FQDESV (reference sequence). The CDR3 region is CASSPGQDKDGYTF. The CDR3 DNA reads as TGTGCCAGCAGCCCCGGACAGGACAAGGATGGCTACACCTTC.

The V call is TRBV30, the J call TRBJ1-2; possible D gene TRBD1, 5 bases. V lost 2 bases, J lost 6 bases, and 13 bases lay in between. Looked up from germline, CDR1 is GTSNPN and CDR2 is SVGIG (reference sequence). This CDR3 is 13 amino acids long. The CDR3 nucleotides read TGTGCCTGGAGTAACGGGGGGAACCATGGCTACACCTTC. Protein: CAWSNGGNHGYTF.

This clone was seen a few times. CDR3: CASREQTGEVTGELFF. In DNA, the CDR3 is TGTGCCAGCAGGGAACAGACAGGGGAAGTCACCGGGGAGCTGTTTTTT. The genes are TRBV2 and TRBJ2-2, with 8 nucleotides matching TRBD1. CDR3 length: 16 amino acids. From germline, CDR1 is SNHLY and CDR2 FYNNEI. V lost 6 bases to trimming and J lost 4 bases; unmatched junction nucleotides: 10.

The rearrangement uses TRBV24-1 and TRBJ2-3; tentatively, D is TRBD1 (6 bases). Germline values: CDR1 KGHDR, CDR2 SFDVKD. V gave up 4 bases and J gave up 1 base, with 11 bases separating them. CDR3 length: 15 residues. CDR3 sequence (DNA): TGTGCCACCAGTGAAAACAGGGCTGGCACAGATACGCAGTATTTT. This encodes CATSENRAGTDTQYF.

The chain recombines TRBV3-1 (or the pseudogene TRBV3-2) with TRBJ2-7; 10 positions match TRBD2. The length of the CDR3 is 16 residues. V lost 6 bases and J lost 6; bases outside the gene matches: 14. CDR1 LGHDT and CDR2 YNNKEL come from the germline V gene (reference sequence). CDR3 amino acids: CASSLAGGWTLSEQYF. The CDR3, as DNA: TGTGCCAGCAGTTTAGCGGGAGGATGGACCCTCAGCGAGCAGTACTTC.

The rearrangement joins TRBV7-3 to TRBJ2-3; D not resolved. The CDR3 totals 15 residues. V was shortened by 2 bases and J by 0 bases, with 9 bases between the two germline ends. In germline, CDR1 is SGHTA, CDR2 FQGTGA. CDR3 protein: CASSLGLPSTDTQYF. CDR3 bases: TGTGCCAGCAGCTTAGGGCTACCAAGCACAGATACGCAGTATTTT.

V and J are TRBV5-5 and TRBJ2-7; 10 nucleotides line up with TRBD1. The V segment lost 0 bases and the J segment 2 bases; nucleotides outside the gene matches: 2. The CDR3 length is 15 residues. From germline, CDR1 is SGHKS and CDR2 YYEKEE (reference sequence). Here the CDR3 DNA reads TGTGCCAGCAGCTTGGAGGACAGGGGGGCCTACGAGCAGTACTTC. Amino acid sequence: CASSLEDRGAYEQYF. The full variable domain, with the rest looked up from reference TRBV5-5 and TRBJ2-7, is DAGVTQSPTHLIKTRGQQVTLRCSPISGHKSVSWYQQVLGQGPQFIFQYYEKEERGRGNFPDRFSARQFPNYSSELNVNALLLGDSALYLCASSLEDRGAYEQYFGPGTRLTVT.

V gene TRBV4-1 combines with J gene TRBJ2-1, with 7 bases matching TRBD2. CDR1 and CDR2 from the germline V gene are MGHRA and YSYEKL. V was pared by 1 base and J by 7 bases, with 7 bases of the junction left unmatched. This CDR3 is built from 15 residues. The CDR3 DNA follows: TGCGCCAGCAGCCAAGGTGGGGGGGGGAGGAATGAGCAGTTCTTC. Translation: CASSQGGGGRNEQFF.

Ten or more counts support this clone. The chain combines TRBV6-1 with TRBJ1-2, with 12 bases lining up with TRBD1. This CDR3 comprises 17 residues. Looked up from germline, CDR1 is MNHNS and CDR2 is SASEGT. Germline trimming cut 3 bases from V and 4 bases from J; bases unmatched to any gene: 9. DNA for the CDR3: TGTGCCAGCAGTGAGGCCGGGACAGGGGGCGCGGTCTATGGCTACACCTTC. Protein sequence: CASSEAGTGGAVYGYTF.

This clone was detected once. The chain is built from TRBV28 and TRBJ1-1; perhaps TRBD1 as D (6 bases). The V gene lost 1 base and the J gene lost 7 bases, with 22 bases spanning the gap. This CDR3 has 17 residues. Germline assignment: CDR1 MDHEN and CDR2 SYDVKM. CDR3 coding DNA: TGTGCCAGCAGTTTATATTGGATAGGGGGGGGCCCGGGTGAAGCTTTCTTT. Translation: CASSLYWIGGGPGEAFF. Looking up the rest from reference TRBV28 and TRBJ1-1 gives the full variable domain: DVKVTQSSRYLVKRTGEKVFLECVQDMDHENMFWYRQDPGLGLRLIYFSYDVKMKEKGDIPEGYSVSREKKERFSLILESASTNQTSMYLCASSLYWIGGGPGEAFFGQGTRLTVV.

The genes are TRBV7-9 and TRBJ2-5; TRBD1 agrees at 11 bases. Germline V CDR1 and CDR2: SEHNR, FQNEAQ (reference sequence). V lost 7 bases to trimming and J lost 0 bases; unmatched junction nucleotides: 7. The CDR3 length is 16 residues. The CDR3 nucleotides are TGTGCCAGCAACAAGGGGGACAGGGGGTACCAAGAGACCCAGTACTTC. It encodes CASNKGDRGYQETQYF.

This clone was detected only a few times. This chain links TRBV9 with TRBJ2-1, with a weak D call TRBD1 (5 bases). CDR1 SGDLS and CDR2 YYNGEE come from the germline V gene. V was clipped by 0 bases and J by 6 bases, with 7 bases between them. This CDR3 spans 13 amino acids. The CDR3 spells CASSVGQLNEQFF. For the CDR3, the DNA is TGTGCCAGCAGCGTAGGACAGCTCAATGAGCAGTTCTTC.

This clone was picked up one time. The V call is TRBV29-1, the J call TRBJ2-7; a possible D gene is TRBD1 (5 bases). The V and J ends lost 1 base and 0 bases respectively, with 13 bases between them. The CDR3 is 15 residues long. CDR1 SQVTM and CDR2 ANQGSEA come from the germline V gene. CDR3 loop: CSVEVGRASSYEQYF. The CDR3 bases are TGCAGCGTTGAAGTTGGCAGGGCGAGCTCCTACGAGCAGTACTTC.

This clone was detected only a few times. V usage is TRBV5-4 and J usage is TRBJ2-6, with D possibly being TRBD2 (5 bases). The germline gives CDR1 SGHNT, CDR2 YYREEE (reference sequence). V lost 4 bases, J lost 3 bases, and 11 bases lay in between. The CDR3 is 15 residues long. CDR3 DNA sequence: TGTGCCAGCAGCCTCGAGAGGGTTGGGGCCAACGTCCTGACTTTC. This translates into CASSLERVGANVLTF.